The sample holds a few counts of the clone carrying this T cell receptor (beta chain). This record comes from a study of T cells after yellow fever vaccination. TCRdb processed the 5' RACE reads anew with MiXCR; each CDR3 protein has one entry. The sample lists about 430,000 distinct CDR3 sequences; 18% were seen once. Germline V gene sequence: CDR1 SGHTA, CDR2 FQGTGA. Germline trimming cut 5 bases from V and 4 bases from J; bases unmatched to any gene: 7. CDR3 length: 15 amino acids. This TCR was recovered from a man between 18 and 29 years old who received the YFV17D yellow fever vaccine. Sequenced here: PBMCs, sampled before the yellow fever booster vaccination. V gene TRBV7-3 combines with J gene TRBJ2-1; 8 bases align to TRBD2. The CDR3 loop is CASSQLAGTYNEQFF. In DNA, the CDR3 is TGTGCCAGCAGCCAGCTAGCGGGCACTTACAATGAGCAGTTCTTC.